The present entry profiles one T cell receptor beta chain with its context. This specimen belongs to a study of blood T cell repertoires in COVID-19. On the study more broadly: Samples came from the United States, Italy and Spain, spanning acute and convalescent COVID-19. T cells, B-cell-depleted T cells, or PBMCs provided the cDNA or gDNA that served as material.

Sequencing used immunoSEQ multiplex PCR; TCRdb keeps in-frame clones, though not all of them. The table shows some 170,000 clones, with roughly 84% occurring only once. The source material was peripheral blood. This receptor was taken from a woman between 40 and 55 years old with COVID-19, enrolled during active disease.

The CDR3 loop is CASSLERTGVSDTQYF. The CDR3, as DNA: TGCGCCAGCAGCTTGGAGAGGACAGGGGTTTCAGATACGCAGTATTTT. This rearrangement joins TRBV5-1 to TRBJ2-3, with TRBD1 matching 9 bases. Germline lookup yields CDR1 SGHRS and CDR2 YFSETQ. J lost 4 bases, V lost 0 bases, and 6 bases had no gene match. The CDR3 contains 16 residues.